This TCR beta chain was found in a study of cytomegalovirus exposure and HLA in healthy donors. At the level of the study: Genetic ancestry analysis placed under 90% of the 398 donors that were genotyped in the Caucasian-associated cluster. Study-level findings and limits: Researchers left out some V segments, among them TRBV6-2 and TRBV6-3, as indistinguishable.

Comment on this clone: Its specificity is unknown.

The V end lost 3 bases, the J end lost 8 bases, and 8 bases lay between the germline ends. Germline V gene sequence: CDR1 MNHEY, CDR2 SMNVEV (reference sequence). This CDR3 is 12 amino acids long. PCR amplification relied on 60 Vbeta primers (plus 13 Jbeta primers). TCRdb keeps only in-frame clones here, not all; method: immunoSEQ multiplex PCR. The sample carries 150,000 to 200,000 clones, 79% recorded once. The receptor's source is a woman in her 30s in good health and CMV-seropositive. Sequencing used PBMCs. V gene TRBV27 combines with J gene TRBJ2-1, with no clear D. CDR3 protein: CASSFSRHEQFF. CDR3 nucleotide sequence: TGTGCCAGCAGTTTTTCCAGGCATGAGCAGTTCTTC.